This T cell receptor (beta chain) was identified during a study of identifying expanded T cells in peripheral blood. Germline V gene data show CDR1 as SGHVS and CDR2 as FNYEAQ. The CDR3 sequence is 16 residues long. V lost 5 bases and J 3 bases, leaving 16 bases between the germline ends. In this sample, this clone turned up once. The repertoire was sequenced with immunoSEQ multiplex PCR; TCRdb's copy has only in-frame clones and lacks some. The sample lists around 47,000 clones; roughly 80% were seen once. The sample consisted of blood. V gene TRBV7-6 combines with J gene TRBJ2-2; the D gene is possibly TRBD2 (5 bases). The TCR originated in a person between 18 and 75 years old in good health. This CDR3 is CASSEEPGGDTGELFF. The DNA for the CDR3 is TGTGCCAGCAGCGAGGAGCCAGGAGGCGACACCGGGGAGCTGTTTTTT.